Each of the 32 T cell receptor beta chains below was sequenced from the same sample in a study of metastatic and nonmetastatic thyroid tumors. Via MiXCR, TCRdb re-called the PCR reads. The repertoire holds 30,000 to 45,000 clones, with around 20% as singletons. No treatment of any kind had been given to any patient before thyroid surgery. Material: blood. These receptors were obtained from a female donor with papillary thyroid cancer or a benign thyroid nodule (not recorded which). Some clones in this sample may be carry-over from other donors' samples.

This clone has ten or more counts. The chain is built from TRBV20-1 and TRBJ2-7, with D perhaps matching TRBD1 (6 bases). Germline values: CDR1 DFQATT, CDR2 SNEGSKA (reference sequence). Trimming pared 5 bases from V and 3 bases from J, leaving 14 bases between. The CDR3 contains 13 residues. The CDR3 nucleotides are TGCAGTGCTTTACAGGGTATCCTCTACGAGCAGTACTTC. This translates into CSALQGILYEQYF.

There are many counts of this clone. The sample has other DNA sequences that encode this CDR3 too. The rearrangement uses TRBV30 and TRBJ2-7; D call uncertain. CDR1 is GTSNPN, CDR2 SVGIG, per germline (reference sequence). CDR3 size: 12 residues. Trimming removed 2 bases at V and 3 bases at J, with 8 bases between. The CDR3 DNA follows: TGTGCCTGGAGTTTAAATAGCTACGAGCAGTACTTC. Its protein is CAWSLNSYEQYF.

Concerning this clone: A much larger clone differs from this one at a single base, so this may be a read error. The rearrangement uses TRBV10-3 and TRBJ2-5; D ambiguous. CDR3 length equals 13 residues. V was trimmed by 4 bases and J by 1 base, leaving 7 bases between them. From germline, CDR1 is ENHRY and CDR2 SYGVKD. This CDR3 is CAISAPAQETQYF. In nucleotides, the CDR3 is TGTGCCATCAGTGCGCCGGCCCAAGAGACCCAGTACTTC.

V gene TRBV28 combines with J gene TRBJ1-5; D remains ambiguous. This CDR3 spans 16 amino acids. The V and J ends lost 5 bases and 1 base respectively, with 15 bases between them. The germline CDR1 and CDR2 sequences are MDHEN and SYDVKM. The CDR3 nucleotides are TGTGCCAGCAGTCTCTCCTCCGACGTGAGCAATCAGCCCCAGCATTTT. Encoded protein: CASSLSSDVSNQPQHF. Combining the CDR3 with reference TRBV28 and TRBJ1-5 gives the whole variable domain DVKVTQSSRYLVKRTGEKVFLECVQDMDHENMFWYRQDPGLGLRLIYFSYDVKMKEKGDIPEGYSVSREKKERFSLILESASTNQTSMYLCASSLSSDVSNQPQHFGDGTRLSIL.

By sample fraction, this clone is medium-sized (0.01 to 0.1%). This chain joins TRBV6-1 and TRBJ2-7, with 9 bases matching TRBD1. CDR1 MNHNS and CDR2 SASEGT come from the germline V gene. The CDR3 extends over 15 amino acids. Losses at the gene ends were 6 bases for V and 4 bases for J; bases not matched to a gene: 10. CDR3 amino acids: CASSPHGTGRYEQYF. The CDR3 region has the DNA TGTGCCAGCAGCCCACATGGGACAGGGAGGTACGAGCAGTACTTC.

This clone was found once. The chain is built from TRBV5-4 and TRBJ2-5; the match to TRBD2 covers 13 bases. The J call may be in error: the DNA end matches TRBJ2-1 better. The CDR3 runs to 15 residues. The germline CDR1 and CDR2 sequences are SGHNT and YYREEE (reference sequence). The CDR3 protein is CASRRTSGSIGEQFF. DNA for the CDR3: TGTGCCAGCAGGCGGACTAGCGGGAGTATCGGTGAGCAGTTCTTC.

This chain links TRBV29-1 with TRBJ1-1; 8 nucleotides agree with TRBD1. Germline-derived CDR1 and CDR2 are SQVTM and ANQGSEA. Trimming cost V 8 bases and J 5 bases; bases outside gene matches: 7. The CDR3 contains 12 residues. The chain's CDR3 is CSIRTGQTEAFF. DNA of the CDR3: TGCAGCATACGGACAGGGCAAACTGAAGCTTTCTTT.

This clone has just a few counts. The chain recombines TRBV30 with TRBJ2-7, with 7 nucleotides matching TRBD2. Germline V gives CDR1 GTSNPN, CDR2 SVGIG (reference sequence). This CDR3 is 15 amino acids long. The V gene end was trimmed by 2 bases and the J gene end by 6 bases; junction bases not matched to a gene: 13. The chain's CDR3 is CAWSWGGVGSLEQYF. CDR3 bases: TGTGCCTGGAGTTGGGGGGGGGTAGGCAGCCTCGAGCAGTACTTC.

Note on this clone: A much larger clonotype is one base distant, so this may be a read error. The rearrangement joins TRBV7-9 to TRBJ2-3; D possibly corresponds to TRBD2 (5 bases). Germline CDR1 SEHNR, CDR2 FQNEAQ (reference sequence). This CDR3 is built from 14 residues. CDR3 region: CASTRTVGTDTEYF. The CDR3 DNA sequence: TGTGCCAGCACCCGGACTGTAGGCACAGATACGGAGTATTTT.

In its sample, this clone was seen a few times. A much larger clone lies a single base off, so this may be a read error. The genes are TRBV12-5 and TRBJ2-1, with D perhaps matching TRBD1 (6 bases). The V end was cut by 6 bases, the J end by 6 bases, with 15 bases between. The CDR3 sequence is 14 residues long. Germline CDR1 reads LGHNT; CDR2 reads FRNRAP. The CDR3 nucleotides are TGTGCTAGTGGAGGGGTACTAGGGGGCAATGAGCAGTTCTTC. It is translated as CASGGVLGGNEQFF.

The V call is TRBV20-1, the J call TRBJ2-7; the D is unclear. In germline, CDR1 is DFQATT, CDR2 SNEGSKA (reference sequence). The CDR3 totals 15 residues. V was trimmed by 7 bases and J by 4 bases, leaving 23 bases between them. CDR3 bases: TGCAGTGTTAGTTTAAGAAGGGTAGGAATGTACGAGCAGTACTTC. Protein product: CSVSLRRVGMYEQYF.

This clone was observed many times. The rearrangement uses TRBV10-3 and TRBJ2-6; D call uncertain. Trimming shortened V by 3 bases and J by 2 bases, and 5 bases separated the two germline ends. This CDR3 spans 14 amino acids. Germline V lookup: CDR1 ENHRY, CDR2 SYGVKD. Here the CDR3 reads CAISEHPGANVLTF. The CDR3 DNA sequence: TGTGCCATCAGTGAACACCCTGGGGCCAACGTCCTGACTTTC.

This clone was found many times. CDR3 amino acids: CASSTGHPNTEAFF. CDR3 DNA: TGCGCCAGCAGTACCGGACACCCGAACACTGAAGCTTTCTTT. The V and J genes are TRBV5-1 and TRBJ1-1, with D maybe TRBD1 (5 bases). Germline CDR1 and CDR2: SGHRS and YFSETQ. CDR3 size: 14 residues. V lost 5 bases, J lost 1 base, and 12 bases lay in between.

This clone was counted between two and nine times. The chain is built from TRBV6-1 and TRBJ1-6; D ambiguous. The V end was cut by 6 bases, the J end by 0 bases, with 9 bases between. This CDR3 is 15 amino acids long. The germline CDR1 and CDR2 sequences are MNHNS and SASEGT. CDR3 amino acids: CASSDKVSYNSPLHF. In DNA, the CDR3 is TGTGCCAGCAGCGACAAGGTCTCCTATAATTCACCCCTCCACTTT.

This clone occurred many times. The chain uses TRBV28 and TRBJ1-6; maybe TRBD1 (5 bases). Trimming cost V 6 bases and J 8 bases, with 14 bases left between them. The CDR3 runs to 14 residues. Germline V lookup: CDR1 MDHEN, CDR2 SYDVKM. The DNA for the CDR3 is TGTGCCAGCAGGGGGTCGGGGGTAGATTCACCCCTCCACTTT. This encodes CASRGSGVDSPLHF.

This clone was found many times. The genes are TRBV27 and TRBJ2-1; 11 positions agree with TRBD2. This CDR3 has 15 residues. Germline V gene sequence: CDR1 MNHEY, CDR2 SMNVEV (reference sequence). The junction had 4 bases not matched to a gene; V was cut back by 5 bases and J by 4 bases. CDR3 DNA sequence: TGTGCCAGCAGTCCCGGGACTAGCGGTTACAATGAGCAGTTCTTC. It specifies CASSPGTSGYNEQFF.

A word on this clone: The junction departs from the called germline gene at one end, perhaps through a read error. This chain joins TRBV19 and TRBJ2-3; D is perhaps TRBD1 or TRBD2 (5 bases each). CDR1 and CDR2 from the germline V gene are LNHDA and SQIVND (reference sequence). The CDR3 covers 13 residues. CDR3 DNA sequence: TGTGCCAGTAGTCGGACTTTGACAGATACTCAGTATTTT. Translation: CASSRTLTDTQYF.

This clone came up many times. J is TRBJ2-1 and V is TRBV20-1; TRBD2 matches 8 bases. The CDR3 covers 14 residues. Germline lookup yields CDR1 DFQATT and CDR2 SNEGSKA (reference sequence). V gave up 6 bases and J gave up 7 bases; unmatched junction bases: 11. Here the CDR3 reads CSAGRSGSGNEQFF. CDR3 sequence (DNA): TGCAGTGCCGGGAGGAGCGGGAGTGGGAATGAGCAGTTCTTC.

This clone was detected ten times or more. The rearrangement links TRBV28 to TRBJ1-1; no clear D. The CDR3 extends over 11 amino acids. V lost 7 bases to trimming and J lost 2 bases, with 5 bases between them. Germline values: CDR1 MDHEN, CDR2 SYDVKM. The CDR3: CASTLNTEAFF. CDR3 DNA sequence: TGTGCCAGCACCCTAAACACTGAAGCTTTCTTT. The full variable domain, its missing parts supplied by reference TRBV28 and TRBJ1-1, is DVKVTQSSRYLVKRTGEKVFLECVQDMDHENMFWYRQDPGLGLRLIYFSYDVKMKEKGDIPEGYSVSREKKERFSLILESASTNQTSMYLCASTLNTEAFFGQGTRLTVV.

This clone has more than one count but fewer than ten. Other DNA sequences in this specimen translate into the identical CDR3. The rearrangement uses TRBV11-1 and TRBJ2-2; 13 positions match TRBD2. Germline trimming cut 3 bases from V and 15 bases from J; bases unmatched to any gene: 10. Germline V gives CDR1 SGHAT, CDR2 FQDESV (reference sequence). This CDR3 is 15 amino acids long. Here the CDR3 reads CASSLGLAGTGELFF. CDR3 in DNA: TGTGCCAGCAGCTTGGGACTAGCGGGAACCGGTGAGTTGTTTTTT.

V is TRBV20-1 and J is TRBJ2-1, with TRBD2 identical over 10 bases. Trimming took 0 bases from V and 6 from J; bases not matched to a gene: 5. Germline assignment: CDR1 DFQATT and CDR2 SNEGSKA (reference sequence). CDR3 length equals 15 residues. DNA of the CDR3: TGCAGTGCTAGAGATCCCAGCGGGAGGGCCAATGAGCAGTTCTTC. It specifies CSARDPSGRANEQFF.

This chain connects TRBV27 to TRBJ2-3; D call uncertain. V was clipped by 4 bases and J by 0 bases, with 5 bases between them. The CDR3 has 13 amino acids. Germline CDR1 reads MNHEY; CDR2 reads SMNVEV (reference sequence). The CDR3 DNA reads TGTGCCAGCAGTTCCGAGAGCACAGATACGCAGTATTTT. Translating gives CASSSESTDTQYF.

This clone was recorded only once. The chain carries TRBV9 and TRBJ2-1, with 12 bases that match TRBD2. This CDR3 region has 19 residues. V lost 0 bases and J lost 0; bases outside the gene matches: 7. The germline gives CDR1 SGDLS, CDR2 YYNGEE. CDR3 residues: CASSVESSGRASSYNEQFF. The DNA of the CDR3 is TGTGCCAGCAGCGTAGAGTCTAGCGGGAGGGCGAGCTCCTACAATGAGCAGTTCTTC.

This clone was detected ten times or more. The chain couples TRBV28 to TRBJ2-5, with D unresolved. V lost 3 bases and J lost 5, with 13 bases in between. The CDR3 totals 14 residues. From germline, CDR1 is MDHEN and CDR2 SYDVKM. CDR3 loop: CASSLHSPAETQYF. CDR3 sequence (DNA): TGTGCCAGCAGTTTGCACAGTCCAGCGGAGACCCAGTACTTC.

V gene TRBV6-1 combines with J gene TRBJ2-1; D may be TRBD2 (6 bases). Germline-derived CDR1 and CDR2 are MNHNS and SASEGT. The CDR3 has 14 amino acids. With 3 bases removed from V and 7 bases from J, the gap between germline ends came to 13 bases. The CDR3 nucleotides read TGTGCCAGCAGTGACGGGAGCAGGGAAAATGAGCAGTTCTTC. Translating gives CASSDGSRENEQFF.

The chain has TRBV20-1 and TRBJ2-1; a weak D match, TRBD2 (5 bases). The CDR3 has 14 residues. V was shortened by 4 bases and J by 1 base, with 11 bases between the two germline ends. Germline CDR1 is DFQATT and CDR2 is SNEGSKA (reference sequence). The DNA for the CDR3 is TGCAGTGCTATAGCGCACCTTTCCTACAATGAGCAGTTCTTC. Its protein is CSAIAHLSYNEQFF.

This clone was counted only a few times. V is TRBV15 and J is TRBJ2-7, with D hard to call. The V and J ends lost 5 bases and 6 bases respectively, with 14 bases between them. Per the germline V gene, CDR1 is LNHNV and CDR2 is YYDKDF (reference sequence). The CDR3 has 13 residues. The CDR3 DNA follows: TGTGCCACCAGCGTCTGGGTTCCAAGCGAGCAGTACTTC. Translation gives CATSVWVPSEQYF. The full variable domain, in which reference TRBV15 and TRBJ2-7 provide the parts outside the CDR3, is DAMVIQNPRYQVTQFGKPVTLSCSQTLNHNVMYWYQQKSSQAPKLLFHYYDKDFNNEADTPDNFQSRRPNTSFCFLDIRSPGLGDTAMYLCATSVWVPSEQYFGPGTRLTVT.

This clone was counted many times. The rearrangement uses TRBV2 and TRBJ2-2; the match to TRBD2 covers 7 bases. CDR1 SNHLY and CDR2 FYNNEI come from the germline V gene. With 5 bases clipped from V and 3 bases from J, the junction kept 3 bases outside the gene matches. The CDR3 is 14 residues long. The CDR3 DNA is TGTGCCAGCAGTCGAGCGGGGTACACCGGGGAGCTGTTTTTT. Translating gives CASSRAGYTGELFF.

For the CDR3, the DNA is TGTGCCACCAGTGATTTGCAAGGGATTGAAGCTTTCTTT. This translates into CATSDLQGIEAFF. This rearrangement joins TRBV24-1 to TRBJ1-1; D not certain. This CDR3 region has 13 residues. The V end was cut by 0 bases, the J end by 7 bases, with 8 bases between. CDR1 KGHDR and CDR2 SFDVKD come from the germline V gene.

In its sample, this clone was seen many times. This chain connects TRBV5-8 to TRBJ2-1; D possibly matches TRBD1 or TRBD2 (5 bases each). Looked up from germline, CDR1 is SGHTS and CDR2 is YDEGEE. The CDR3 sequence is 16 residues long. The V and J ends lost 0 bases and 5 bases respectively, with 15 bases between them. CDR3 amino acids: CASSLAKRVRDNEQFF. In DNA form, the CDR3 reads TGTGCCAGCAGCTTGGCCAAGAGGGTCAGGGACAATGAGCAGTTCTTC.

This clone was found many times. The CDR3 reads CASSRDPNQPQHF. The DNA for the CDR3 is TGTGCCAGCAGCCGGGACCCCAATCAGCCCCAGCATTTT. The chain employs TRBV2 and TRBJ1-5; possibly TRBD1 for D (5 bases). The CDR3 loop spans 13 amino acids. Per germline, CDR1 SNHLY and CDR2 FYNNEI. V dropped 6 bases and J dropped 3 bases, with 9 bases sitting between them.

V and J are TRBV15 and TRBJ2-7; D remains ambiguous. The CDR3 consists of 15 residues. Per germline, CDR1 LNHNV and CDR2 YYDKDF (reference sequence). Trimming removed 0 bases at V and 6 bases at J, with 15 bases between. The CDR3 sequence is CATSRDRDPLLEQYF. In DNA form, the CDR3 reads TGTGCCACCAGCAGAGATCGAGACCCTTTGCTCGAGCAGTACTTC.